One sample yielded the 21 T cell receptor beta chains listed below, sequenced in a study of CD8+ T cells in alopecia areata. The sequencing template was cDNA reverse transcribed from extracted RNA. The protocol was immunoSEQ multiplex PCR, while the TCRdb copy is restricted to in-frame clones and leaves out a portion. The sample contains 200,000 or so clones, 57% of which appear only once. This sample comprised CD4+ T cells sorted from blood, obtained at week 0. The receptors were sampled from a human donor with alopecia areata.

This clone showed up just a few times. V usage is TRBV7-2 and J usage is TRBJ2-3; no reliable D call. The CDR3 loop spans 17 amino acids. Trimming stripped 5 bases from V and 0 bases from J, with 18 bases between. CDR1 is SGHTA and CDR2 is FQGNSA in the germline V gene. In DNA, the CDR3 is TGTGCCAGCAGCCCCGGGCCCAGGAGTCCTAGCACAGATACGCAGTATTTT. Encoded protein: CASSPGPRSPSTDTQYF.

The table lists this clone with a few counts. The rearrangement joins TRBV29-1 to TRBJ2-7, with 8 bases fitting TRBD2. V shed 3 bases, J shed 1 base, and the junction held 5 bases outside the gene matches. The CDR3 has 14 residues. Per the germline V gene, CDR1 is SQVTM and CDR2 is ANQGSEA. CDR3 DNA: TGCAGCGTTGACGGTACTAGCGGTTCCTACGAGCAGTACTTC. It is translated as CSVDGTSGSYEQYF.

This rearrangement joins TRBV5-1 to TRBJ2-3; TRBD2 might be the D (5 bases). Trimming shortened V by 4 bases and J by 4 bases, and 16 bases separated the two germline ends. Germline assignment: CDR1 SGHRS and CDR2 YFSETQ. The CDR3 sequence is 15 residues long. The CDR3 reads CASSTFGWEPDTQYF. The CDR3 bases are TGCGCCAGCAGCACCTTCGGATGGGAGCCAGATACGCAGTATTTT.

Remarks on this clone: An end of the junction does not agree with germline; a read error may underlie this. CDR3 DNA sequence: TGCGCCAGCAGCAAAGATTCCGGGACTAGTAATCGGGGCCCCCAAGAGACCCAGTACTTC. Translated: CASSKDSGTSNRGPQETQYF. The chain combines TRBV4-1 with TRBJ2-5; TRBD2 matches at 8 bases. The CDR3 loop spans 20 amino acids. Germline V gives CDR1 MGHRA, CDR2 YSYEKL.

The chain employs TRBV5-1 and TRBJ1-1, with D maybe TRBD1 (5 bases). This CDR3 spans 22 amino acids. Germline loops: CDR1 SGHRS, CDR2 YFSETQ. V was cut by 2 bases and J by 4 bases, with 36 bases left in between. This CDR3 reads CASSFLSPRSRAGSYIGTEAFF. The DNA of the CDR3 is TGCGCCAGCAGCTTTTTATCTCCCCGGTCACGGGCAGGGTCCTATATCGGCACTGAAGCTTTCTTT. The full variable domain, in which reference TRBV5-1 and TRBJ1-1 provide the parts outside the CDR3, is KAGVTQTPRYLIKTRGQQVTLSCSPISGHRSVSWYQQTPGQGLQFLFEYFSETQRNKGNFPGRFSGRQFSNSRSEMNVSTLELGDSALYLCASSFLSPRSRAGSYIGTEAFFGQGTRLTVV.

The chain recombines TRBV11-2 with TRBJ2-7; 11 bases are a match to TRBD2. With V trimmed by 4 bases and J by 4 bases, 3 bases remained unmatched. Per germline, CDR1 SGHAT and CDR2 FQNNGV. The CDR3 spans 14 residues. The CDR3 protein is CASSSGTSGYEQYF. CDR3 nucleotide sequence: TGTGCCAGCAGCTCCGGGACTAGCGGATACGAGCAGTACTTC.

The table lists this clone with many counts. The chain has TRBV11-2 and TRBJ2-3; no reliable D call. V was pared by 5 bases and J by 9 bases, with 6 bases between. Germline CDR1 is SGHAT and CDR2 is FQNNGV. CDR3 length: 10 residues. The CDR3 sequence: CASSARTQYF. Written as DNA, the CDR3 is TGTGCCAGCAGCGCCAGGACGCAGTATTTT.

The chain employs TRBV29-1 and TRBJ1-6; 8 bases line up with TRBD1. V gave up 6 bases and J gave up 7 bases; unmatched junction bases: 5. The CDR3 is 13 residues long. From germline, CDR1 is SQVTM and CDR2 ANQGSEA. This CDR3 is CSVSTGVNSPLHF. As DNA, the CDR3 is TGCAGCGTCTCGACAGGGGTGAATTCACCCCTCCACTTT. Filled out from reference TRBV29-1 and TRBJ1-6, the complete variable domain reads SAVISQKPSRDICQRGTSLTIQCQVDSQVTMMFWYRQQPGQSLTLIATANQGSEATYESGFVIDKFPISRPNLTFSTLTVSNMSPEDSSIYLCSVSTGVNSPLHFGNGTRLTVT.

This chain uses TRBV4-1 with TRBJ2-7, with D perhaps TRBD1 or TRBD2 (5 bases each). CDR3 length: 17 amino acids. Germline CDR1 and CDR2: MGHRA and YSYEKL. Trimming cost V 2 bases and J 1 base, with 18 bases left between them. CDR3 nucleotides: TGCGCCAGCAGCCAAATGCCCGGGACGGATGGTTCCTACGAGCAGTACTTC. Protein product: CASSQMPGTDGSYEQYF.

This chain links TRBV6-5 with TRBJ1-2; D not resolved. CDR1 is MNHEY and CDR2 is SVGAGI in the germline V gene. V was shortened by 0 bases and J by 0 bases, with 8 bases between the two germline ends. The CDR3 has 15 residues. The CDR3 sequence is CASSYSIRANYGYTF. CDR3 coding DNA: TGTGCCAGCAGTTACTCGATCAGAGCTAACTATGGCTACACCTTC.

This chain joins TRBV13 and TRBJ2-5; D gene unclear. Germline CDR1 PRHDT, CDR2 FYEKMQ (reference sequence). The CDR3 has 15 amino acids. V gave up 4 bases and J gave up 2 bases, with 14 bases separating them. Written as DNA, the CDR3 is TGTGCCAGCAGCTCGCAACGGACGCTACAAGAGACCCAGTACTTC. It is translated as CASSSQRTLQETQYF.

The gene calls are TRBV30 and TRBJ1-1, with D possibly TRBD1 on 6 matching bases. V lost 1 base to trimming and J lost 5 bases, with 14 bases between them. Germline CDR1 GTSNPN, CDR2 SVGIG (reference sequence). The CDR3 contains 14 residues. The CDR3 loop reads CAWSDPAGATEAFF. CDR3 DNA sequence: TGTGCCTGGAGTGATCCGGCAGGGGCGACTGAAGCTTTCTTT.

The chain employs TRBV29-1 and TRBJ2-5; 10 nucleotides agree with TRBD1. Trimming cost V 4 bases and J 1 base; bases outside gene matches: 3. CDR3 length: 14 residues. Germline V CDR1 and CDR2: SQVTM, ANQGSEA. The CDR3 region has the DNA TGCAGCGTTGTGGACAGGGGGTTCCAAGAGACCCAGTACTTC. Its translation: CSVVDRGFQETQYF.

The table lists this clone with a few counts. The chain links TRBV29-1 to TRBJ2-5; tentatively, D is TRBD1 (6 bases). The CDR3 length is 13 residues. The germline CDR1 and CDR2 sequences are SQVTM and ANQGSEA. V was cut by 6 bases and J by 5 bases, with 16 bases left in between. CDR3 in amino acids: CSVRQVVWETQYF. CDR3 DNA sequence: TGCAGCGTACGACAGGTCGTGTGGGAGACCCAGTACTTC.

The chain combines TRBV2 with TRBJ2-7; 7 nucleotides line up with TRBD1. CDR1 SNHLY and CDR2 FYNNEI come from the germline V gene. With V trimmed by 6 bases and J by 1 base, 6 bases remained unmatched. This CDR3 is built from 14 residues. CDR3 amino acids: CASSRQGKSYEQYF. The CDR3 DNA reads TGTGCCAGCAGCAGACAGGGAAAGTCCTACGAGCAGTACTTC.

This chain joins TRBV10-3 and TRBJ2-3, with TRBD1 matching over 8 bases. Germline V CDR1 and CDR2: ENHRY, SYGVKD. There are 15 residues in the CDR3. Trimming cost V 2 bases and J 0 bases; bases outside gene matches: 1. DNA for the CDR3: TGTGCCATCAGTGAGGGACAGGGTAGCACAGATACGCAGTATTTT. The encoded protein is CAISEGQGSTDTQYF.

The CDR3 region has the DNA TGTGCCAGCAGCCATCCAGGGGGGGGCCGGGCTTTCTTT. Protein product: CASSHPGGGRAFF. This chain links TRBV11-2 with TRBJ1-1; TRBD1 matches 7 bases. Trimming at V came to 5 bases and at J to 11 bases, leaving 11 bases not matched to a gene. This CDR3 spans 13 amino acids. Germline assignment: CDR1 SGHAT and CDR2 FQNNGV.

V is TRBV30 and J is TRBJ2-7; D is unresolved. Germline V gene lookup returns CDR1 GTSNPN and CDR2 SVGIG (reference sequence). The V end was cut by 5 bases, the J end by 2 bases, with 7 bases between. The CDR3 sequence is 11 residues long. The CDR3 loop is CAWQEAYEQYF. CDR3 DNA: TGTGCCTGGCAGGAAGCCTACGAGCAGTACTTC.

This rearrangement joins TRBV5-1 to TRBJ1-1; D gene uncertain. V was cut by 4 bases and J by 0 bases, with 10 bases left in between. Germline CDR1 and CDR2: SGHRS and YFSETQ. The CDR3 consists of 14 residues. The CDR3 DNA reads as TGCGCCAGCAGCCCCCGCGAAGTGAACACTGAAGCTTTCTTT. Protein product: CASSPREVNTEAFF.

V and J are TRBV6-6 and TRBJ1-1; D gene unclear. The V gene's germline CDR1 is MNHNY and CDR2 SVGAGI (reference sequence). This CDR3 comprises 14 residues. The V gene lost 6 bases and the J gene lost 1 base, with 12 bases spanning the gap. CDR3 protein: CASSPVQRNTEAFF. The CDR3 DNA is TGTGCCAGCAGCCCCGTACAGAGGAACACTGAAGCTTTCTTT.

This sequence joins TRBV5-6 and TRBJ1-6; TRBD1 agrees at 7 bases. The germline CDR1 and CDR2 sequences are SGHDT and YYEEEE. The CDR3 is 15 residues long. J lost 10 bases, V lost 4 bases, and 11 bases had no gene match. CDR3 residues: CASSPRRQGVSPLHF. The CDR3 region has the DNA TGTGCCAGCAGCCCACGGCGGCAGGGGGTGTCACCCCTCCACTTT.